These 32 T cell receptor beta chains originate from one sample sequenced in a study of human T cells and chemical hapten exposure listed by TCRdb under 2021. The library came from RACE. The instrument was a NextSeq 500. TCRdb passed the public sequencing reads through fastp at Q25 and MiXCR, retaining productive beta sequences. Rows are unified per CDR3 protein, each entry keeping the most common DNA and genes. Here the sample has 11,000 to 15,000 distinct CDR3 sequences; less than 20% occur a single time. The top ten constitute about 7.2% of the sample. Per the publication, the time point label means: patch test 1, 2 weeks after DPC sensitization. The label giving this sample's treatment or condition can be read as: therapeutic diphenylcyclopropenone sensitization with weekly scalp DPC. This material consisted of whole blood, taken in connection with sensitization to the hapten diphenylcyclopropenone (DPC). Every receptor here comes from a woman in her twenties or thirties with alopecia areata. Some clones in this sample may be carry-over from other donors' samples.

In its sample, this clonotype is medium-sized. V usage is TRBV7-6 and J usage is TRBJ1-1, with D possibly being TRBD1 (5 bases). V was shortened by 1 base and J by 1 base, with 10 bases between the two germline ends. CDR3 size: 15 residues. Germline CDR1 is SGHVS and CDR2 is FNYEAQ. CDR3 nucleotides: TGTGCCAGCAGCTTAGTGGCAGGGTCGAACACTGAAGCTTTCTTT. Amino acids: CASSLVAGSNTEAFF.

DNA of the CDR3: TGTGCCAGCAGCCAGCAGGGCAGCCAAAATCAGCCCCAGCATTTT. Translation: CASSQQGSQNQPQHF. The chain combines TRBV5-5 with TRBJ1-5; possible D gene TRBD1, 5 bases. Trimming took 4 bases from V and 4 from J, leaving 15 bases between them. This CDR3 is 15 amino acids long. Germline V gene sequence: CDR1 SGHKS, CDR2 YYEKEE (reference sequence).

Comments on this clonotype: Compared with germline, one end of the junction differs, possibly owing to a read error. V usage is TRBV28 and J usage is TRBJ2-5, with 9 positions matching TRBD1. The CDR3 length is 14 residues. Germline V gene sequence: CDR1 MDHEN, CDR2 SYDVKM. The CDR3 DNA follows: TGTGCCAGCAGTCTACAGGGGGCGCAAGGGACCCAGTACTTC. Its protein product is CASSLQGAQGTQYF.

The genes are TRBV28 and TRBJ2-7; possible D gene TRBD2, 5 bases. CDR1 and CDR2 (germline): MDHEN, SYDVKM. This CDR3 spans 14 amino acids. V was clipped by 6 bases and J by 4 bases, with 16 bases between them. The CDR3 loop is CASSPPGDVYEQYV. CDR3 DNA sequence: TGTGCCAGCAGCCCCCCCGGGGATGTATACGAGCAGTACGTC.

This chain connects TRBV28 to TRBJ1-3, with D unclear. The germline CDR1 and CDR2 sequences are MDHEN and SYDVKM. Trimming shortened V by 5 bases and J by 4 bases, and 9 bases separated the two germline ends. There are 13 residues in the CDR3. CDR3 amino acids: CASSPSWGNTIYF. The DNA of the CDR3 is TGTGCCAGCAGTCCCTCCTGGGGAAACACCATATATTTT.

This clonotype was observed many times. The CDR3 nucleotides read TGCGCCAGCAGCTCCGTATACACCGGGGAGCTGTTTTTT. Its protein product is CASSSVYTGELFF. The rearrangement joins TRBV5-1 to TRBJ2-2; D is unclear. Trimming pared 3 bases from V and 3 bases from J, leaving 6 bases between. The CDR3 extends over 13 amino acids. CDR1 is SGHRS and CDR2 is YFSETQ in the germline V gene.

This clonotype was observed many times. This chain connects TRBV29-1 to TRBJ1-1; 8 nucleotides agree with TRBD1. Germline V gives CDR1 SQVTM, CDR2 ANQGSEA. This CDR3 has 13 residues. After removal of 6 bases from V and 1 base from J, the junction contained 4 bases not matched to a gene. The CDR3 DNA sequence: TGCAGCGTACTGACAGGGGCGAACACTGAAGCTTTCTTT. This sequence encodes CSVLTGANTEAFF.

The chain recombines TRBV5-1 with TRBJ2-1, with D possibly matching TRBD2 (6 bases). V lost 4 bases to trimming and J lost 0 bases, with 11 bases between them. Germline V CDR1 and CDR2: SGHRS, YFSETQ. The CDR3 runs to 15 residues. The CDR3 DNA is TGCGCCAGCAGCCCGTTAGCGGTCTCCTACAATGAGCAGTTCTTC. Translated, it gives CASSPLAVSYNEQFF.

This clonotype is deemed medium-sized (0.01 to 0.1%). The chain joins TRBV29-1 to TRBJ1-5; the D gene is possibly TRBD1 (6 bases). There are 13 residues in the CDR3. Germline CDR1 reads SQVTM; CDR2 reads ANQGSEA. Trimming stripped 7 bases from V and 2 bases from J, with 12 bases between. CDR3 loop: CSAGKGGNQPQHF. The CDR3 bases are TGCAGCGCTGGGAAGGGGGGCAATCAGCCCCAGCATTTT.

This clonotype showed up many times. The chain has TRBV30 and TRBJ2-2; D unresolved. Looked up from germline, CDR1 is GTSNPN and CDR2 is SVGIG (reference sequence). V lost 5 bases to trimming and J lost 7 bases, with 11 bases between them. The CDR3 is made up of 12 amino acids. CDR3 in amino acids: CAWAKDGGELFF. CDR3 bases: TGTGCCTGGGCCAAAGACGGCGGGGAGCTGTTTTTT. The full variable domain, its missing parts supplied by reference TRBV30 and TRBJ2-2, is SQTIHQWPATLVQPVGSPLSLECTVEGTSNPNLYWYRQAAGRGLQLLFYSVGIGQISSEVPQNLSASRPQDRQFILSSKKLLLSDSGFYLCAWAKDGGELFFGEGSRLTVL.

By share of the sample, this clonotype is medium-sized (0.01 to 0.1%). This chain uses TRBV28 with TRBJ1-5, with TRBD1 matching over 10 bases. V shed 3 bases and J 6 bases; nucleotides not matched to a gene: 11. The CDR3 length is 17 residues. Germline V CDR1 and CDR2: MDHEN, SYDVKM. CDR3 DNA sequence: TGTGCCAGCAGTTTGCCGGGACAGGGGTGGTTTTTTCAGCCCCAGCATTTT. This encodes CASSLPGQGWFFQPQHF. Filled out from reference TRBV28 and TRBJ1-5, the complete variable domain reads DVKVTQSSRYLVKRTGEKVFLECVQDMDHENMFWYRQDPGLGLRLIYFSYDVKMKEKGDIPEGYSVSREKKERFSLILESASTNQTSMYLCASSLPGQGWFFQPQHFGDGTRLSIL.

Sample share makes this clonotype medium-sized (0.01 to 0.1%). The chain carries TRBV18 and TRBJ1-1; D possibly corresponds to TRBD1 (5 bases). The CDR3 consists of 15 residues. The V end lost 2 bases, the J end lost 4 bases, and 14 bases lay between the germline ends. Germline CDR1 and CDR2: KGHSH and LQKENI. CDR3 bases: TGTGCCAGCTCACCATCTAGGGGTCGACCCACTGAAGCTTTCTTT. It specifies CASSPSRGRPTEAFF. Using reference TRBV18 and TRBJ1-1 for the parts outside the CDR3, the full variable domain is NAGVMQNPRHLVRRRGQEARLRCSPMKGHSHVYWYRQLPEEGLKFMVYLQKENIIDESGMPKERFSAEFPKEGPSILRIQQVVRGDSAAYFCASSPSRGRPTEAFFGQGTRLTVV.

V gene TRBV6-1 combines with J gene TRBJ1-1; D might be TRBD1 (5 bases). Germline values: CDR1 MNHNS, CDR2 SASEGT. Trimming removed 10 bases at V and 0 bases at J, with 15 bases between. The CDR3 consists of 14 residues. CDR3 DNA sequence: TGTGCCATACGTCACAGGAGCTTGAACACTGAAGCTTTCTTT. Encoded protein: CAIRHRSLNTEAFF.

By share, this clonotype counts as medium-sized. V is TRBV16 and J is TRBJ1-5, with D possibly being TRBD1 (6 bases). There are 16 residues in the CDR3. Trimming left V 0 bases short and J 6 bases short, with 15 bases between. CDR1 and CDR2 from the germline V gene are KGHSY and FQNENV. CDR3: CASSQSYGGRGQPQHF. CDR3 sequence (DNA): TGTGCCAGCAGCCAATCATACGGGGGCCGAGGTCAGCCCCAGCATTTT.

Ten or more counts support this clonotype. This chain joins TRBV14 and TRBJ2-3; the D is unclear. V was trimmed by 3 bases and J by 3 bases, leaving 10 bases between them. Germline CDR1 SGHDN, CDR2 FVKESK. The CDR3 is 14 residues long. This CDR3 is CASSQALRTDTQYF. CDR3 coding DNA: TGTGCCAGCAGCCAGGCTTTGCGGACAGATACGCAGTATTTT.

The chain combines TRBV4-2 with TRBJ2-7; D gene ambiguous. The CDR3 runs to 11 residues. Germline values: CDR1 LGHNA, CDR2 YNFKEQ. V gave up 5 bases and J gave up 6 bases, with 8 bases separating them. CDR3 nucleotides: TGTGCCAGCAGCACAGCACGCGAGCAGTACTTC. Protein: CASSTAREQYF.

This clonotype is deemed medium-sized (0.01 to 0.1%). The chain joins TRBV12-3 or TRBV12-4 to TRBJ2-1; D remains unclear. V was cut by 7 bases and J by 7 bases, with 17 bases left in between. The CDR3 covers 14 residues. The CDR3 region has the DNA TGTGCCAGCAACCTTGGCACGTGGGCTAATGAGCAGTTCTTC. It is translated as CASNLGTWANEQFF.

This clonotype was detected many times. The chain carries TRBV4-1 and TRBJ2-1; 12 bases are a match to TRBD2. V shed 3 bases, J shed 7 bases, and the junction held 7 bases outside the gene matches. This CDR3 spans 16 amino acids. In germline, CDR1 is MGHRA, CDR2 YSYEKL. CDR3 protein: CASSQRTSGGWNEQFF. The DNA for the CDR3 is TGCGCCAGCAGCCAGCGAACTAGCGGGGGGTGGAATGAGCAGTTCTTC.

Many counts were recorded for this clonotype. This CDR3 reads CSVERESYEQYF. CDR3 bases: TGCAGCGTTGAAAGGGAATCCTACGAGCAGTACTTC. This rearrangement joins TRBV29-1 to TRBJ2-7; no firm D call. Germline CDR1 SQVTM, CDR2 ANQGSEA. The CDR3 loop spans 12 amino acids. Trimming pared 2 bases from V and 1 base from J, leaving 6 bases between.

In its sample, this clonotype is medium-sized (0.01 to 0.1%). CDR3 nucleotide sequence: TGTGCCAGCTCACCACCTATGTTTTCAGATAAGGGGAACACTGAAGCTTTCTTT. This gives the protein CASSPPMFSDKGNTEAFF. The chain couples TRBV18 to TRBJ1-1, with D hard to call. Germline assignment: CDR1 KGHSH and CDR2 LQKENI. The CDR3 spans 18 residues. Deletions cut 0 bases from V and 1 base from J, with 18 bases between.

The sample holds a few counts of this clonotype. The rearrangement uses TRBV5-1 and TRBJ1-1; D ambiguous. Trimming took off 1 base at V and 1 base at J, with 5 bases between the two ends. From germline, CDR1 is SGHRS and CDR2 YFSETQ. This CDR3 contains 13 residues. This chain's CDR3 is CASSLWGNTEAFF. The CDR3 DNA reads TGCGCCAGCAGCTTGTGGGGGAACACTGAAGCTTTCTTT.

By sample share, this clonotype is medium-sized (0.01 to 0.1%). V gene TRBV2 combines with J gene TRBJ2-1; 9 positions agree with TRBD2. Germline-derived CDR1 and CDR2 are SNHLY and FYNNEI. This CDR3 has 17 residues. V lost 4 bases and J lost 8; bases outside the gene matches: 15. CDR3 amino acids: CASSVPRLAGIGYEQFF. The CDR3 DNA reads TGTGCCAGCAGTGTTCCGCGGCTAGCGGGGATCGGGTATGAGCAGTTCTTC.

This clonotype is classed as medium-sized. The rearrangement uses TRBV28 and TRBJ2-1; TRBD2 matches 10 bases. Per germline, CDR1 MDHEN and CDR2 SYDVKM. Losses at the gene ends were 5 bases for V and 1 base for J; bases not matched to a gene: 2. The CDR3 extends over 15 amino acids. The CDR3 region has the DNA TGTGCCAGCAGTGAACTAGCGGGATCCTACAATGAGCAGTTCTTC. This gives the protein CASSELAGSYNEQFF.

The chain uses TRBV12-3 or TRBV12-4 and TRBJ2-3; D is possibly TRBD2 (5 bases). With 5 bases removed from V and 3 bases from J, the gap between germline ends came to 18 bases. The CDR3 has 16 amino acids. This CDR3 reads CASSPPQKRITDTQYF. In nucleotides, the CDR3 is TGTGCCAGCAGTCCCCCCCAAAAGCGGATTACAGATACGCAGTATTTT.

This clonotype is medium-sized. The V gene is TRBV2, the J gene TRBJ2-3, with 11 bases that match TRBD2. The CDR3 runs to 15 residues. Germline values: CDR1 SNHLY, CDR2 FYNNEI. With V trimmed by 7 bases and J by 4 bases, 7 bases remained unmatched. This chain's CDR3 is CASTNSGGDSDTQYF. CDR3 in DNA: TGTGCCAGCACTAATAGCGGGGGGGACTCAGATACGCAGTATTTT.

This clonotype was detected only a few times. The rearrangement links TRBV5-5 to TRBJ2-7, with 12 nucleotides matching TRBD2. Losses at the gene ends were 9 bases for V and 0 bases for J; bases not matched to a gene: 10. Germline-derived CDR1 and CDR2 are SGHKS and YYEKEE (reference sequence). This CDR3 is built from 16 residues. CDR3 protein: CAIGTSGPSFSYEQYV. As DNA, the CDR3 is TGTGCCATCGGGACTAGCGGGCCCTCCTTCTCCTACGAGCAGTACGTC.

This clonotype was observed a handful of times. The chain is built from TRBV7-9 and TRBJ1-1; no clear D. Between the trimmed V and J ends, which lost 7 bases and 10 bases, there was a span of 13 bases. This CDR3 comprises 11 residues. Germline V gives CDR1 SEHNR, CDR2 FQNEAQ (reference sequence). The CDR3 region is CASTTSQSAFF. CDR3 sequence (DNA): TGTGCCAGCACCACATCCCAGTCAGCTTTCTTT.

This clonotype was found many times. V gene TRBV10-2 combines with J gene TRBJ2-7, with D perhaps matching TRBD2 (6 bases). Trimming removed 5 bases at V and 4 bases at J, with 12 bases between. Germline assignment: CDR1 WSHSY and CDR2 SAAADI. The CDR3 is made up of 13 amino acids. CDR3 nucleotides: TGCGCCAGCAGTCTCAGCGCGGGATACGAGCAGTACGTC. This encodes CASSLSAGYEQYV.

Relative to its sample, this clonotype is medium-sized (0.01 to 0.1%). This chain connects TRBV6-5 to TRBJ2-2; TRBD1 or TRBD2 may be the D gene (5 bases each). Trimming stripped 5 bases from V and 5 bases from J, with 18 bases between. The CDR3 length is 16 residues. Looked up from germline, CDR1 is MNHEY and CDR2 is SVGAGI. This CDR3 reads CASSRRTGRKTGELFF. The CDR3 DNA reads as TGTGCCAGCAGTAGAAGGACGGGACGAAAGACCGGGGAGCTGTTTTTT.

The chain uses TRBV9 and TRBJ2-1; 7 bases align to TRBD1. The CDR3 has 15 residues. Germline V lookup: CDR1 SGDLS, CDR2 YYNGEE. J gave up 7 bases and V 3 bases, and 10 bases lay outside the gene matches. The CDR3, as DNA: TGTGCCAGCAGCGGAACAGGGGACAGTTGGAATGAGCAGTTCTTC. The encoded protein is CASSGTGDSWNEQFF. Variable domain in full (rest from reference TRBV9 and TRBJ2-1): DSGVTQTPKHLITATGQRVTLRCSPRSGDLSVYWYQQSLDQGLQFLIQYYNGEERAKGNILERFSAQQFPDLHSELNLSSLELGDSALYFCASSGTGDSWNEQFFGPGTRLTVL.

This clonotype was counted a few times. CDR3: CAWSTAEGPPNEQFF. Here the CDR3 DNA reads TGTGCCTGGAGTACCGCGGAGGGCCCCCCCAATGAGCAGTTCTTC. V is TRBV30 and J is TRBJ2-1, with a tentative D call TRBD2 (6 bases). This CDR3 comprises 15 residues. Germline V gene sequence: CDR1 GTSNPN, CDR2 SVGIG (reference sequence). V was trimmed by 2 bases and J by 6 bases, leaving 17 bases between them.

There are a few counts of this clonotype. This sequence joins TRBV5-5 and TRBJ2-1; 10 bases line up with TRBD2. Germline V CDR1 and CDR2: SGHKS, YYEKEE (reference sequence). With 1 base clipped from V and 1 base from J, the junction kept 11 bases outside the gene matches. The CDR3 extends over 19 amino acids. This chain's CDR3 is CASSLQFLSGRSSYNEQFF. The DNA for the CDR3 is TGTGCCAGCAGCTTGCAATTCCTTAGCGGGAGGAGTTCCTACAATGAGCAGTTCTTC.